This T cell receptor (beta chain) was captured by sequencing in a study of CD8+ T cells in alopecia areata. Study details: At a dose of 5 to 10 mg twice daily, oral tofacitinib was given to treated patients. Tofacitinib continued for 6 to 18 months and was then withheld for 6 months.

The length of the CDR3 is 14 residues. V lost 5 bases and J lost 3, with 14 bases in between. The germline CDR1 and CDR2 sequences are SQVTM and ANQGSEA. Overall study findings and caveats: Normal scalp had lower clonality than lesional scalp, with alopecia totalis/universalis lesions showing this most strongly.

Following RNA extraction, reverse transcription yielded cDNA that acted as the sequencing template. Using immunoSEQ multiplex PCR, the repertoire was profiled, and TCRdb retains in-frame clones only, with some absent. The sample holds 70,000 or so clones, approximately 28% seen once. The treatment: oral pan-JAK inhibitor, 5-10 mg twice daily. About this clone itself: Antigen: not known.

The TCR sequence derives from a human donor with alopecia areata. Sequenced here: CD8+ T cells sorted from blood, sampled at week 4, from a patient treated with tofacitinib. The chain links TRBV29-1 to TRBJ2-1, with D tentatively TRBD2 (6 bases). The CDR3 is CSVPGTAFYNEQFF. The DNA of the CDR3 is TGCAGCGTTCCCGGGACTGCATTCTACAATGAGCAGTTCTTC.